The next 17 T cell receptor beta chains were all read from a single sample in a study of T cells after yellow fever vaccination. MiXCR, run by TCRdb on the 5' RACE reads, gives a single entry per CDR3 protein. The repertoire includes hundreds of thousands of distinct CDR3 sequences, 13% of them detected once, and over 13% sits in the top ten. Sample: PBMCs, taken on the day of the yellow fever booster vaccination. Every receptor here comes from a man aged 25 to 40 who received the YFV17D yellow fever vaccine.

This clonotype has just a few counts. The chain links TRBV6-1 to TRBJ1-5, with D possibly matching TRBD1 (6 bases). Germline V gene lookup returns CDR1 MNHNS and CDR2 SASEGT. The CDR3 sequence is 14 residues long. Trimming stripped 8 bases from V and 3 bases from J, with 14 bases between. The CDR3 nucleotides are TGTGCCAGCGGAGGGGGGTCGATCAATCAGCCCCAGCATTTT. Its translation: CASGGGSINQPQHF.

Worth noting for this clonotype: Its ends do not fully match the called genes, so a read error is possible. The V call is TRBV20-1, the J call TRBJ2-1; TRBD2 matches at 12 bases. This CDR3 has 16 amino acids. Germline loops: CDR1 DFQATT, CDR2 SNEGSKA (reference sequence). In DNA, the CDR3 is TGCTGTGCTAGCGGGAGGGCCCGGGGCTCCTACAATGAGCAGTTCTTC. This translates into CCASGRARGSYNEQFF.

This clonotype was detected a few times. V usage is TRBV27 and J usage is TRBJ2-3; 7 positions agree with TRBD2. This CDR3 is built from 15 residues. From germline, CDR1 is MNHEY and CDR2 SMNVEV (reference sequence). The V segment lost 5 bases and the J segment 2 bases; nucleotides outside the gene matches: 7. CDR3 loop: CASSLLAENTDTQYF. CDR3 sequence (DNA): TGTGCCAGCAGTCTCCTAGCGGAGAACACAGATACGCAGTATTTT.

This clonotype showed up many times. The genes are TRBV7-9 and TRBJ2-2, with unresolved D. The CDR3 runs 16 residues. Trimming took 1 base from V and 4 from J, leaving 13 bases between them. Germline CDR1 is SEHNR and CDR2 is FQNEAQ (reference sequence). The CDR3 DNA is TGTGCCAGCAGCTTAGTCATGGTCCGCGGCACCGGGGAGCTGTTTTTT. Translation: CASSLVMVRGTGELFF.

This clonotype was counted between two and nine times. The chain uses TRBV7-8 and TRBJ2-5; TRBD1 matches at 9 bases. Germline loops: CDR1 SGHVS, CDR2 FQNEAQ. The trim removed 0 bases at V and 7 bases at J, leaving 6 bases unmatched. This CDR3 comprises 15 residues. This CDR3 reads CASSLAGQGLLTQYF. The CDR3 bases are TGTGCCAGCAGCTTAGCCGGACAGGGGCTCTTGACCCAGTACTTC.

This clonotype was observed a few times. This chain joins TRBV29-1 and TRBJ1-6; the D is unclear. Germline V gene data show CDR1 as SQVTM and CDR2 as ANQGSEA. The CDR3 extends over 13 amino acids. Deletions cut 7 bases from V and 7 bases from J, with 14 bases between. The CDR3 protein is CSGAMGSNSPLHF. In nucleotides, the CDR3 is TGCAGCGGGGCGATGGGGTCGAATTCACCCCTCCACTTT. Based on the CDR3 plus reference TRBV29-1 and TRBJ1-6, the full variable domain is SAVISQKPSRDICQRGTSLTIQCQVDSQVTMMFWYRQQPGQSLTLIATANQGSEATYESGFVIDKFPISRPNLTFSTLTVSNMSPEDSSIYLCSGAMGSNSPLHFGNGTRLTVT.

The CDR3 sequence is CASLGTSGSYEQYF. For the CDR3, the DNA is TGTGCCAGCCTCGGGACTAGCGGGAGTTACGAGCAGTACTTC. The chain is built from TRBV28 and TRBJ2-7, with 14 bases identical to TRBD2. V lost 8 bases, J lost 4 bases, and 4 bases stayed unmatched. Germline lookup yields CDR1 MDHEN and CDR2 SYDVKM. CDR3 size: 14 residues.

This clonotype was counted between two and nine times. V is TRBV27 and J is TRBJ2-7, with 8 bases fitting TRBD1. V was pared by 2 bases and J by 1 base, with 7 bases of the junction left unmatched. From germline, CDR1 is MNHEY and CDR2 SMNVEV (reference sequence). The length of the CDR3 is 16 residues. In DNA form, the CDR3 reads TGTGCCAGCAGTTTAAGATTGAGGACAGGGTCCTACGAGCAGTACTTC. This codes for CASSLRLRTGSYEQYF.

The chain combines TRBV6-5 with TRBJ2-1; no definite D call. CDR1 is MNHEY, CDR2 SVGAGI, per germline. Trimming pared 3 bases from V and 1 base from J, leaving 13 bases between. The CDR3 consists of 16 residues. The CDR3 loop reads CASSYVSLASYNEQFF. The DNA of the CDR3 is TGTGCCAGCAGTTATGTTAGCTTGGCTTCCTACAATGAGCAGTTCTTC.

V is TRBV7-2 and J is TRBJ1-6; D unresolved. This CDR3 is 16 amino acids long. The V gene's germline CDR1 is SGHTA and CDR2 FQGNSA. V was clipped by 6 bases and J by 7 bases, with 19 bases between them. The DNA for the CDR3 is TGTGCCAGCAGTGCAGGACCCCGGGAAATGAATTCACCCCTCCACTTT. This encodes CASSAGPREMNSPLHF.

This clonotype was seen a few times. The CDR3 sequence is CSARDRGTHEQYF. The DNA of the CDR3 is TGCAGTGCTCGGGACAGGGGCACGCACGAGCAGTACTTC. This chain uses TRBV20-1 with TRBJ2-7; 10 bases are a match to TRBD1. Germline CDR1 and CDR2: DFQATT and SNEGSKA (reference sequence). The V segment lost 5 bases and the J segment 5 bases; nucleotides outside the gene matches: 6. CDR3 length equals 13 residues.

This clonotype was detected only a few times. The rearrangement links TRBV5-1 to TRBJ1-1, with D possibly matching TRBD1 (6 bases). From germline, CDR1 is SGHRS and CDR2 YFSETQ. V lost 0 bases and J 5 bases, leaving 17 bases between the germline ends. The CDR3 has 16 amino acids. CDR3 sequence reads: CASSLDGQGRRTEAFF. DNA of the CDR3: TGCGCCAGCAGCTTGGATGGTCAGGGGAGGAGAACTGAAGCTTTCTTT.

The gene calls are TRBV2 and TRBJ2-1, with a weak D call TRBD2 (5 bases). Germline V gene data show CDR1 as SNHLY and CDR2 as FYNNEI. Trimming cost V 4 bases and J 2 bases, with 9 bases left between them. The CDR3 runs to 14 residues. CDR3 amino acids: CASSVTGTYNEQFF. In nucleotides, the CDR3 is TGTGCCAGCAGTGTGACGGGAACCTACAATGAGCAGTTCTTC. The full variable domain, in which reference TRBV2 and TRBJ2-1 provide the parts outside the CDR3, is EPEVTQTPSHQVTQMGQEVILRCVPISNHLYFYWYRQILGQKVEFLVSFYNNEISEKSEIFDDQFSVERPDGSNFTLKIRSTKLEDSAMYFCASSVTGTYNEQFFGPGTRLTVL.

This clonotype came up a few times. V and J are TRBV27 and TRBJ1-4; D call uncertain. Deletions cut 7 bases from V and 4 bases from J, with 13 bases between. In germline, CDR1 is MNHEY, CDR2 SMNVEV (reference sequence). The length of the CDR3 is 14 residues. The CDR3 bases are TGTGCCAGCACCCCTCCATATCTTAATGAAAAACTGTTTTTT. Translation: CASTPPYLNEKLFF. The whole variable domain, filled in from reference TRBV27 and TRBJ1-4, reads EAQVTQNPRYLITVTGKKLTVTCSQNMNHEYMSWYRQDPGLGLRQIYYSMNVEVTDKGDVPEGYKVSRKEKRNFPLILESPSPNQTSLYFCASTPPYLNEKLFFGSGTQLSVL.

The rearrangement links TRBV5-4 to TRBJ2-1, with 7 bases identical to TRBD2. This CDR3 spans 15 amino acids. Germline CDR1 SGHNT, CDR2 YYREEE (reference sequence). V lost 0 bases, J lost 4 bases, and 4 bases stayed unmatched. CDR3 region: CASSLDGGGYNEQFF. The CDR3 DNA reads TGTGCCAGCAGCTTGGATGGCGGGGGTTACAATGAGCAGTTCTTC.

This clonotype came up a few times. The chain combines TRBV3-1 with TRBJ2-3; 12 positions match TRBD2. Germline V gene lookup returns CDR1 LGHDT and CDR2 YNNKEL (reference sequence). This CDR3 has 16 amino acids. J was trimmed by 1 base and V by 6 bases; bases with no gene match: 5. CDR3: CASSATSGSGTDTQYF. The CDR3 DNA follows: TGTGCCAGCAGTGCGACTAGCGGGAGTGGCACAGATACGCAGTATTTT.

The V gene is TRBV12-3 or TRBV12-4, the J gene TRBJ1-5; D is undetermined. This CDR3 region has 11 residues. V gave up 3 bases and J gave up 6 bases, with 3 bases separating them. The CDR3 region is CASSFGQPQHF. The CDR3 bases are TGTGCCAGCAGTTTCGGTCAGCCCCAGCATTTT.